Below are 19 T cell receptor beta chains sequenced from a single sample in a study of blood T cells in healthy people across ages. With a J-beta primer mix and a sample-barcoded 5' primer, a second PCR ran about 7 to 11 cycles. TCRdb used MiXCR to reprocess the 5' RACE reads, holding one entry per CDR3 protein. The repertoire holds over 550,000 distinct CDR3 sequences, with approximately 30% as singletons. The specimen was blood. The receptors shown here come from a woman older than 75 in good health.

This clonotype was seen repeatedly, ten times or more. The chain links TRBV19 to TRBJ2-7, with 10 bases aligning to TRBD1. The V gene's germline CDR1 is LNHDA and CDR2 SQIVND (reference sequence). Germline trimming cut 6 bases from V and 4 bases from J; bases unmatched to any gene: 9. This CDR3 region has 15 residues. Here the CDR3 reads CASSYQTGGWYEQYF. CDR3 DNA: TGTGCCAGTAGCTACCAGACAGGGGGCTGGTACGAGCAGTACTTC. Drawing the rest from reference TRBV19 and TRBJ2-7, the complete variable domain is DGGITQSPKYLFRKEGQNVTLSCEQNLNHDAMYWYRQDPGQGLRLIYYSQIVNDFQKGDIAEGYSVSREKKESFPLTVTSAQKNPTAFYLCASSYQTGGWYEQYFGPGTRLTVT.

As to this clonotype: This may be a read error: a much more frequent sequence differs by one nucleotide. The rearrangement links TRBV10-3 to TRBJ1-5; D is undetermined. The CDR3 runs 16 residues. Trimming stripped 2 bases from V and 6 bases from J, with 17 bases between. Germline V gene lookup returns CDR1 ENHRY and CDR2 SYGVKD. The CDR3: CAISERRLVGSQPQHF. CDR3 nucleotide sequence: TGTGCCATCAGTGAGAGGCGGCTTGTGGGGAGTCAGCCCCAGCATTTT.

The CDR3 loop is CAWRGDPRNSPLHF. CDR3 nucleotide sequence: TGTGCCTGGAGGGGGGACCCTCGGAATTCACCCCTCCACTTT. The chain couples TRBV30 to TRBJ1-6; D possibly corresponds to TRBD1 (5 bases). Germline values: CDR1 GTSNPN, CDR2 SVGIG (reference sequence). V was cut by 3 bases and J by 7 bases, with 13 bases left in between. The CDR3 sequence is 14 residues long.

The rearrangement uses TRBV28 and TRBJ1-1, with no clear D. The germline gives CDR1 MDHEN, CDR2 SYDVKM. Trimming removed 3 bases from V and 3 bases from J, with 5 bases in between. There are 12 residues in the CDR3. The CDR3 loop is CASSFVDTEAFF. Here the CDR3 DNA reads TGTGCCAGCAGTTTTGTGGACACTGAAGCTTTCTTT.

Comment on this clonotype: Since a much larger clone is just one base distant, this may be a read error. The chain is built from TRBV28 and TRBJ2-3; 7 positions match TRBD1. Germline CDR1 reads MDHEN; CDR2 reads SYDVKM. This CDR3 comprises 15 residues. The DNA of the CDR3 is TGTACCAGCAGAGAAGACAGGGTTGGTACAGATACGCAGTATTTT. Its translation: CTSREDRVGTDTQYF.

This clonotype was picked up many times. The V gene is TRBV11-2, the J gene TRBJ2-1; D not resolved. The CDR3 is 13 residues long. In germline, CDR1 is SGHAT, CDR2 FQNNGV. Trimming stripped 0 bases from V and 10 bases from J, with 10 bases between. CDR3 sequence: CASSLDGKGEQFF. The CDR3 coding sequence is TGTGCCAGCAGCTTAGATGGTAAGGGCGAGCAGTTCTTC. Drawing the rest from reference TRBV11-2 and TRBJ2-1, the complete variable domain is EAGVAQSPRYKIIEKRQSVAFWCNPISGHATLYWYQQILGQGPKLLIQFQNNGVVDDSQLPKDRFSAERLKGVDSTLKIQPAKLEDSAVYLCASSLDGKGEQFFGPGTRLTVL.

This clonotype was seen many times. The chain employs TRBV6-1 and TRBJ2-3, with a weak D call TRBD1 (6 bases). The CDR3 is 14 amino acids. V dropped 4 bases and J dropped 3 bases, with 11 bases sitting between them. Germline CDR1 MNHNS, CDR2 SASEGT. CDR3 in DNA: TGTGCCAGCAGTGGCCGAACAGGGACAGATACGCAGTATTTT. Its protein product is CASSGRTGTDTQYF.

Worth noting for this clonotype: Just one base apart from a much larger clone, this may be a read error. This rearrangement joins TRBV4-1 to TRBJ1-2, with 8 positions matching TRBD1. Germline lookup yields CDR1 MGHRA and CDR2 YSYEKL. This CDR3 has 17 residues. CDR3 sequence reads: CANSPNGQGASNYGYTF. CDR3 sequence (DNA): TGCGCCAACAGCCCTAATGGGCAGGGGGCGTCTAACTATGGCTACACCTTC.

The gene calls are TRBV7-2 and TRBJ2-3; the D gene is possibly TRBD1 (6 bases). The germline V and J ends were trimmed by 3 bases and 0 bases, with 10 bases remaining between them. The CDR3 totals 15 residues. The germline V gene has CDR1 SGHTA and CDR2 FQGNSA. CDR3 in amino acids: CASSFRGVSTDTQYF. DNA of the CDR3: TGTGCCAGCAGCTTCAGGGGAGTGAGCACAGATACGCAGTATTTT.

The gene calls are TRBV7-2 and TRBJ2-2, with TRBD2 matching 10 bases. CDR1 and CDR2 from the germline V gene are SGHTA and FQGNSA. The CDR3 covers 16 residues. V lost 5 bases and J lost 1; bases outside the gene matches: 4. The CDR3 bases are TGTGCCAGCAGCCCCAGGACTAGCGGGAACACCGGGGAGCTGTTTTTT. Residues: CASSPRTSGNTGELFF. Looking up the rest from reference TRBV7-2 and TRBJ2-2 gives the full variable domain: GAGVSQSPSNKVTEKGKDVELRCDPISGHTALYWYRQSLGQGLEFLIYFQGNSAPDKSGLPSDRFSAERTGGSVSTLTIQRTQQEDSAVYLCASSPRTSGNTGELFFGEGSRLTVL.

The chain carries TRBV4-2 and TRBJ2-2, with no clear D. The germline gives CDR1 LGHNA, CDR2 YNFKEQ. This CDR3 is built from 11 residues. Trimming cost V 1 base and J 6 bases, with 0 bases left between them. The CDR3 region is CASSQAGELFF. CDR3 bases: TGTGCCAGCAGCCAAGCCGGGGAGCTGTTTTTT.

This clonotype was seen repeatedly, ten times or more. V usage is TRBV4-2 and J usage is TRBJ2-5; no clear D gene. With 0 bases removed from V and 2 bases from J, the gap between germline ends came to 10 bases. The V gene's germline CDR1 is LGHNA and CDR2 YNFKEQ. CDR3 length: 15 amino acids. The CDR3 DNA is TGTGCCAGCAGCCAAGATAAGGCCGAACAAGAGACCCAGTACTTC. As protein: CASSQDKAEQETQYF.

This clonotype was seen at least ten times. The chain has TRBV5-6 and TRBJ2-1; D possibly corresponds to TRBD2 (5 bases). CDR1 SGHDT and CDR2 YYEEEE come from the germline V gene. The CDR3 runs to 15 residues. The V end was cut by 0 bases, the J end by 5 bases, with 12 bases between. The DNA for the CDR3 is TGTGCCAGCAGCTTGGCCCCGTACGGGAACAATGAGCAGTTCTTC. Encoded protein: CASSLAPYGNNEQFF.

J is TRBJ1-5 and V is TRBV6-1, with D uncertain. The V end was cut by 8 bases, the J end by 0 bases, with 11 bases between. CDR3 length equals 14 residues. The germline gives CDR1 MNHNS, CDR2 SASEGT. DNA of the CDR3: TGTGCCAGCGGACCCCTCGATAGCAATCAGCCCCAGCATTTT. This gives the protein CASGPLDSNQPQHF.

In nucleotides, the CDR3 is TGCAGTGCTAGGACTAGCGGGGATTTCTCCTACAATGAGCAGTTCTTC. It codes for CSARTSGDFSYNEQFF. This chain links TRBV20-1 with TRBJ2-1; 11 positions agree with TRBD2. The CDR3 consists of 16 residues. The germline gives CDR1 DFQATT, CDR2 SNEGSKA (reference sequence). Trimming took 3 bases from V and 0 from J; bases not matched to a gene: 4.

The chain couples TRBV7-9 to TRBJ2-1; tentatively, D is TRBD2 (6 bases). The DNA end is more similar to TRBJ2-7, so the J call may be wrong. Germline V gene sequence: CDR1 SEHNR, CDR2 FQNEAQ (reference sequence). This CDR3 region has 15 residues. The CDR3 is CASRRNGGGDNEQYF. The CDR3 nucleotides read TGTGCCAGCAGACGGAACGGGGGTGGAGACAATGAGCAGTACTTC.

The chain employs TRBV6-6 and TRBJ2-1; TRBD1 agrees at 8 bases. The CDR3 length is 13 residues. CDR1 and CDR2 from the germline V gene are MNHNY and SVGAGI (reference sequence). With V trimmed by 7 bases and J by 6 bases, 5 bases remained unmatched. The CDR3 sequence: CASIQGAGNEQFF. The CDR3 DNA reads TGTGCCAGCATCCAGGGGGCGGGCAATGAGCAGTTCTTC.

The CDR3 spells CASSLAESGDPYEQFF. For the CDR3, the DNA is TGTGCCAGCAGTTTAGCGGAGAGCGGGGATCCCTACGAGCAGTTCTTC. The chain is built from TRBV27 and TRBJ2-1; 7 bases agree with TRBD2. V shed 2 bases and J 10 bases; nucleotides not matched to a gene: 14. Germline assignment: CDR1 MNHEY and CDR2 SMNVEV (reference sequence). The CDR3 sequence is 16 residues long.

A word on this clonotype: A read error is possible here, since a much larger clone lies one base away. The V call is TRBV12-3 or TRBV12-4, the J call TRBJ1-2; 9 bases fit TRBD1. This CDR3 is built from 15 residues. Written as DNA, the CDR3 is TGTGCCAGCGGTTTAGCGGAACAGGGGGCAGGTGGCTACACCTTC. This encodes CASGLAEQGAGGYTF.